Listed here are 15 T cell receptor beta chains from one sample, sequenced in a study of blood T cell repertoires in COVID-19. The assay was immunoSEQ multiplex PCR, and TCRdb's table has in-frame clones only and misses some. The table has around 100,000 clones, about 90% seen once. Sequenced: peripheral blood. Every receptor here comes from a man aged 80 or over with acute or convalescent COVID-19.

The chain links TRBV15 to TRBJ1-2; maybe TRBD1 (6 bases). The CDR3 spans 13 residues. Trimming stripped 6 bases from V and 4 bases from J, with 12 bases between. Germline CDR1 LNHNV, CDR2 YYDKDF (reference sequence). The CDR3 DNA reads TGTGCCACCAGTAGGACAGTTAGCTATGGCTACACCTTC. It translates to CATSRTVSYGYTF.

This chain connects TRBV2 to TRBJ1-4, with no clear D. The CDR3 consists of 13 residues. In germline, CDR1 is SNHLY, CDR2 FYNNEI. V was trimmed by 6 bases and J by 0 bases, leaving 5 bases between them. CDR3 bases: TGTGCCAGCAGGGCAGCAACTAATGAAAAACTGTTTTTT. Translated: CASRAATNEKLFF.

The rearrangement uses TRBV5-4 and TRBJ2-6, with 12 bases matching TRBD1. Unmatched junction bases numbered 5, after V lost 3 bases and J lost 1 base. CDR1 and CDR2 from the germline V gene are SGHNT and YYREEE (reference sequence). The CDR3 extends over 18 amino acids. The CDR3 DNA sequence: TGTGCCAGCAGCTCGGGGGGACAGGGGGCGTCTGGGGCCAACGTCCTGACTTTC. It yields the protein CASSSGGQGASGANVLTF.

The chain links TRBV19 to TRBJ1-5; D gene unclear. V lost 6 bases and J 0 bases, leaving 12 bases between the germline ends. This CDR3 comprises 15 residues. CDR1 is LNHDA, CDR2 SQIVND, per germline (reference sequence). The CDR3 nucleotides read TGTGCCAGTAGCAGCGGGCATAATAGCAATCAGCCCCAGCATTTT. Translation: CASSSGHNSNQPQHF. Supplemented by reference TRBV19 and TRBJ1-5, the full variable domain reads DGGITQSPKYLFRKEGQNVTLSCEQNLNHDAMYWYRQDPGQGLRLIYYSQIVNDFQKGDIAEGYSVSREKKESFPLTVTSAQKNPTAFYLCASSSGHNSNQPQHFGDGTRLSIL.

The genes are TRBV6-4 and TRBJ2-7, with a weak D call TRBD2 (6 bases). Trimming took off 5 bases at V and 2 bases at J, with 19 bases between the two ends. The CDR3 contains 16 residues. Germline V gene lookup returns CDR1 MRHNA and CDR2 SNTAGT. For the CDR3, the DNA is TGTGCCAGCAGTAAAGAGGCGGATAGCGGCACCTACGAGCAGTACTTC. Translated, it gives CASSKEADSGTYEQYF.

This CDR3 is CASSSDRNTEAFF. DNA of the CDR3: TGTGCCAGCAGCTCGGACAGGAACACTGAAGCTTTCTTT. The chain joins TRBV7-2 to TRBJ1-1; D is possibly TRBD1 (6 bases). V lost 4 bases and J lost 1, with 7 bases in between. The CDR3 has 13 residues. Germline CDR1 is SGHTA and CDR2 is FQGNSA.

The chain links TRBV6-2 or TRBV6-3 to TRBJ2-6; 8 bases align to TRBD2. CDR1 and CDR2 from the germline V gene are MNHEY and SVGEGT. This CDR3 contains 17 residues. The J segment lost 0 bases and the V segment lost 4 bases, leaving 5 bases of the junction unmatched. The CDR3 DNA follows: TGTGCCAGCAGTTCGACTAGCGTCAGCTCTGGGGCCAACGTCCTGACTTTC. Translation: CASSSTSVSSGANVLTF.

The V gene is TRBV7-8, the J gene TRBJ2-6; tentative D call: TRBD1 (5 bases). CDR3 length equals 18 residues. V gave up 1 base and J gave up 4 bases, with 17 bases separating them. Germline assignment: CDR1 SGHVS and CDR2 FQNEAQ. The CDR3 is CASSLEGVGAPGANVLTF. The CDR3 region has the DNA TGTGCCAGCAGCTTAGAGGGTGTAGGGGCGCCCGGGGCCAACGTCCTGACTTTC.

This chain uses TRBV11-3 with TRBJ2-2, with no clear D. Germline lookup yields CDR1 SGHNT and CDR2 YENEEA. Trimming removed 1 base at V and 0 bases at J, with 6 bases between. The CDR3 covers 15 residues. CDR3 sequence reads: CASSLVGANTGELFF. The CDR3 nucleotides are TGTGCCAGCAGCTTAGTAGGAGCGAACACCGGGGAGCTGTTTTTT.

This chain joins TRBV6-2 or TRBV6-3 and TRBJ2-3, with D perhaps matching TRBD2 (6 bases). V was trimmed by 6 bases and J by 6 bases, leaving 16 bases between them. The CDR3 is 14 amino acids. Germline V gives CDR1 MNHEY, CDR2 SVGEGT. The CDR3 sequence: CASSRDFSADTQYF. CDR3 in DNA: TGTGCCAGCAGCCGGGACTTCTCGGCGGATACGCAGTATTTT.

The genes are TRBV19 and TRBJ1-2; no firm D call. Germline assignment: CDR1 LNHDA and CDR2 SQIVND (reference sequence). This CDR3 contains 12 residues. With 3 bases removed from V and 3 bases from J, the gap between germline ends came to 5 bases. Written as DNA, the CDR3 is TGTGCCAGTAGTATGGCCTACTATGGCTACACCTTC. Its protein product is CASSMAYYGYTF.

The J gene is TRBJ1-2, the V gene TRBV7-3; tentatively, D is TRBD1 (5 bases). This CDR3 is built from 13 residues. V lost 3 bases and J lost 8, with 13 bases in between. Per the germline V gene, CDR1 is SGHTA and CDR2 is FQGTGA. CDR3 residues: CASSFDRTGGYTF. CDR3 nucleotides: TGTGCCAGCAGCTTTGACAGAACAGGAGGCTACACCTTC. Using reference TRBV7-3 and TRBJ1-2 for the parts outside the CDR3, the full variable domain is GAGVSQTPSNKVTEKGKYVELRCDPISGHTALYWYRQSLGQGPEFLIYFQGTGAADDSGLPNDRFFAVRPEGSVSTLKIQRTERGDSAVYLCASSFDRTGGYTFGSGTRLTVV.

The chain uses TRBV3-1 (or the pseudogene TRBV3-2) and TRBJ2-1; perhaps TRBD2 as D (5 bases). CDR1 and CDR2 (germline): LGHDT, YNNKEL (reference sequence). Trimming stripped 1 base from V and 1 base from J, with 8 bases between. The CDR3 totals 15 residues. CDR3 sequence: CASSQAGISYNEQFF. The CDR3, as DNA: TGTGCCAGCAGCCAAGCGGGGATATCCTACAATGAGCAGTTCTTC.

The chain links TRBV6-5 to TRBJ1-2, with D possibly TRBD1 on 6 matching bases. V was clipped by 2 bases and J by 5 bases, with 15 bases between them. CDR1 and CDR2 (germline): MNHEY, SVGAGI. CDR3 length: 15 amino acids. The CDR3 DNA follows: TGTGCCAGCAGTTACAATAGAGGGGACAAATATGGCTACACCTTC. Its protein product is CASSYNRGDKYGYTF.

The chain combines TRBV5-4 with TRBJ2-7; 7 nucleotides match TRBD1. The CDR3 covers 13 residues. With 2 bases clipped from V and 7 bases from J, the junction kept 6 bases outside the gene matches. Germline V gives CDR1 SGHNT, CDR2 YYREEE (reference sequence). DNA of the CDR3: TGTGCCAGCAGCTTTTGGGCAGGGGGTGAGCAGTACTTC. This codes for CASSFWAGGEQYF. The variable domain in full, with the rest retrieved from reference TRBV5-4 and TRBJ2-7, is ETGVTQSPTHLIKTRGQQVTLRCSSQSGHNTVSWYQQALGQGPQFIFQYYREEENGRGNFPPRFSGLQFPNYSSELNVNALELDDSALYLCASSFWAGGEQYFGPGTRLTVT.